This section outlines one T cell receptor (beta chain) sequence together with its context. Its specificity is not known. This CDR3 is 16 amino acids long. The germline gives CDR1 LNHDA, CDR2 SQIVND (reference sequence). Losses at the gene ends were 5 bases for V and 6 bases for J; bases not matched to a gene: 12. The data originate from a study of Ad26.COV2.S vaccination and SARS-CoV-2 variants. Findings and limits, study-wide: Post-vaccination breadth of spike-specific CD8+ and CD4+ T cell responses was reportedly substantial.

The data were produced by immunoSEQ multiplex PCR, yet TCRdb's version contains in-frame clones alone and is incomplete. The sample contains about 350,000 clones, approximately 90% of which appear only once. V and J are TRBV19 and TRBJ2-1, with TRBD1 matching over 8 bases. This sequence was found in a human donor who had recovered from COVID-19. This material consisted of peripheral blood, taken after recovery from COVID-19. This CDR3 is CASSPQPTGVLNEQFF. CDR3 DNA sequence: TGTGCCAGTAGTCCCCAGCCGACAGGGGTCCTCAATGAGCAGTTCTTC.